The 8 T cell receptor beta chains reported below all come from one sample, sequenced in a study of identical twins. MiXCR was run by TCRdb on the 5' RACE reads, yielding one entry per CDR3 protein. The sample includes approximately 260,000 distinct CDR3 sequences, about 9% of them seen just once. This same sample was also taken into another study, of yellow fever vaccine responses in identical twins.

Sequenced material: CD8+ T cells sorted from blood. The receptors derive from a woman aged 18 to 35 in good health.

The CDR3 sequence is CASRERVAVAEQFF. The CDR3, as DNA: TGTGCCAGCAGGGAGCGGGTCGCGGTGGCTGAGCAGTTCTTC. The chain joins TRBV28 to TRBJ2-1; perhaps TRBD2 as D (6 bases). The CDR3 loop spans 14 amino acids. The germline CDR1 and CDR2 sequences are MDHEN and SYDVKM. V shed 6 bases and J shed 9 bases, with 18 bases lying between them.

This clonotype was counted many times. This chain uses TRBV24-1 with TRBJ1-2; D not resolved. V was pared by 6 bases and J by 1 base, with 8 bases between. Germline V gene lookup returns CDR1 KGHDR and CDR2 SFDVKD. This CDR3 has 13 amino acids. CDR3 DNA sequence: TGTGCCACCAGTCTGGGAGTTAACTATGGCTACACCTTC. Translating it yields CATSLGVNYGYTF.

This clonotype was observed a handful of times. V usage is TRBV10-2 and J usage is TRBJ2-7; D perhaps matches TRBD1 (6 bases). Deletions cut 9 bases from V and 6 bases from J, with 12 bases between. Germline CDR1 reads WSHSY; CDR2 reads SAAADI. CDR3 length: 11 amino acids. The CDR3 loop is CASDLGAEQYF. The CDR3 coding sequence is TGCGCCAGTGACCTGGGGGCCGAGCAGTACTTC.

The chain is built from TRBV28 and TRBJ2-3; D might be TRBD1 or TRBD2, each matching 5 bases. V dropped 5 bases and J dropped 0 bases, with 12 bases sitting between them. Germline lookup yields CDR1 MDHEN and CDR2 SYDVKM. This CDR3 has 15 amino acids. The CDR3 bases are TGTGCCAGCAGTCTCCGAAGGGACAGCACAGATACGCAGTATTTT. This translates into CASSLRRDSTDTQYF.

In this sample, this clonotype turned up a few times. V and J are TRBV5-1 and TRBJ2-2; D perhaps matches TRBD1 (6 bases). Per germline, CDR1 SGHRS and CDR2 YFSETQ. CDR3 length equals 13 residues. Trimming took 4 bases from V and 6 from J, leaving 10 bases between them. The CDR3 here is CASSTTGPGELFF. As DNA, the CDR3 is TGCGCCAGCAGCACTACAGGGCCCGGGGAGCTGTTTTTT.

The chain is built from TRBV20-1 and TRBJ2-7, with TRBD1 identical over 9 bases. V lost 2 bases and J lost 2; bases outside the gene matches: 7. CDR1 is DFQATT, CDR2 SNEGSKA, per germline (reference sequence). The CDR3 is 15 amino acids. CDR3 sequence: CSARRTGDITYEQYF. In DNA, the CDR3 is TGCAGTGCTAGAAGGACAGGGGATATCACCTACGAGCAGTACTTC.

This clonotype was recorded at least ten times. The chain employs TRBV29-1 and TRBJ2-1, with D possibly matching TRBD2 (5 bases). V was shortened by 3 bases and J by 8 bases, with 20 bases between the two germline ends. CDR1 and CDR2 (germline): SQVTM, ANQGSEA. This CDR3 comprises 15 residues. The CDR3 bases are TGCAGCGTTGACTTGCTCCTTAGCGCCTGGGATGAGCAGTTCTTC. Translated: CSVDLLLSAWDEQFF.

V gene TRBV28 combines with J gene TRBJ2-1; 10 bases match TRBD1. V was clipped by 6 bases and J by 9 bases; unmatched bases: 20. The CDR3 covers 18 residues. Per the germline V gene, CDR1 is MDHEN and CDR2 is SYDVKM. Here the CDR3 reads CASRPPPGTGAASGEQFF. The CDR3 DNA reads TGTGCCAGCAGGCCTCCTCCTGGGACAGGGGCAGCCAGCGGTGAGCAGTTCTTC.